This T cell receptor beta chain was sequenced in a study of OX40 agonist ivuxolimab in advanced cancers. Study-level background: A mean age of around 60 years, range about 20 to 79, was recorded, and over 65% were male.

Using immunoSEQ multiplex PCR, the repertoire was profiled, and TCRdb retains in-frame clones only, with some absent. This sample yields about 70,000 clones, of which around 90% are seen a single time; 4% to 5% belongs to the top ten. This clone was observed once. The CDR3 runs to 15 residues. Germline loops: CDR1 SNHLY, CDR2 FYNNEI. V lost 4 bases, J lost 4 bases, and 17 bases lay in between. The sample consisted of CD4+ or CD8+ T cells sorted from blood, taken in a trial of the OX40 agonist ivuxolimab. The sequence came from an adult with an advanced solid tumor such as melanoma, head and neck, liver or kidney cancer. This chain joins TRBV2 and TRBJ2-7, with D tentatively TRBD2 (5 bases). CDR3 loop: CASSVSSKQRYEQYF. Here the CDR3 DNA reads TGTGCCAGCAGTGTGTCTAGCAAACAGCGTTACGAGCAGTACTTC.